One sample yielded the 32 T cell receptor beta chains listed below, sequenced in a study of cytomegalovirus exposure and HLA in healthy donors. The PCR had 60 Vbeta and 13 Jbeta primers. TCRdb's table, derived via immunoSEQ multiplex PCR, lists solely in-frame clones and lacks some. The table counts tens of thousands of clones; just over 15% lies in the top ten. Sequencing was done on a sample of PBMCs. These receptors originate from a man aged 45-65 years in good health and CMV-seropositive.

The CDR3 DNA sequence: TGTGCCACCCGGGACAGAATGAACACTGAAGCTTTCTTT. Translating gives CATRDRMNTEAFF. This chain joins TRBV15 and TRBJ1-1; 7 positions agree with TRBD1. The CDR3 consists of 13 residues. Germline CDR1 LNHNV, CDR2 YYDKDF (reference sequence). V lost 8 bases, J lost 0 bases, and 3 bases stayed unmatched.

V is TRBV7-9 and J is TRBJ2-3; D gene uncertain. V lost 2 bases, J lost 2 bases, and 8 bases lay in between. CDR1 and CDR2 from the germline V gene are SEHNR and FQNEAQ (reference sequence). The CDR3 consists of 14 residues. The CDR3 DNA reads as TGTGCCAGCAGCTTATTTGGCCCCACAGATACGCAGTATTTT. Translating it yields CASSLFGPTDTQYF. Full variable domain (missing parts from reference TRBV7-9 and TRBJ2-3): DTGVSQNPRHKITKRGQNVTFRCDPISEHNRLYWYRQTLGQGPEFLTYFQNEAQLEKSRLLSDRFSAERPKGSFSTLEIQRTEQGDSAMYLCASSLFGPTDTQYFGPGTRLTVL.

This CDR3 reads CASSDVTAINEQFF. In DNA form, the CDR3 reads TGTGCCAGCAGCGATGTGACAGCTATCAATGAGCAGTTCTTC. J is TRBJ2-1 and V is TRBV9, with D possibly matching TRBD1 (5 bases). This CDR3 region has 14 residues. The germline CDR1 and CDR2 sequences are SGDLS and YYNGEE. V was shortened by 3 bases and J by 6 bases, with 13 bases between the two germline ends.

The rearrangement links TRBV18 to TRBJ1-3; 7 positions match TRBD1. Germline-derived CDR1 and CDR2 are KGHSH and LQKENI. V lost 3 bases and J lost 4; bases outside the gene matches: 9. The CDR3 length is 16 residues. The CDR3: CASSPAIQGTGNTIYF. As DNA, the CDR3 is TGTGCCAGCTCACCGGCGATACAGGGGACAGGAAACACCATATATTTT.

This rearrangement joins TRBV5-4 to TRBJ2-5; the match to TRBD2 covers 14 bases. Germline lookup yields CDR1 SGHNT and CDR2 YYREEE (reference sequence). There are 16 residues in the CDR3. The V and J ends lost 9 bases and 1 base, in that order; junction bases with no gene match: 8. CDR3: CAMRLAGGITQETQYF. Written as DNA, the CDR3 is TGTGCCATGCGACTAGCGGGAGGGATTACCCAAGAGACCCAGTACTTC.

This chain joins TRBV30 and TRBJ2-3; unclear D gene. CDR3 length: 12 amino acids. Trimming took off 0 bases at V and 6 bases at J, with 7 bases between the two ends. Germline V gene sequence: CDR1 GTSNPN, CDR2 SVGIG (reference sequence). The CDR3 DNA is TGTGCCTGGAGTGTACTCCGGGATACGCAGTATTTT. This translates into CAWSVLRDTQYF.

The rearrangement uses TRBV7-9 and TRBJ1-1; weak D call: TRBD1 (5 bases). CDR3 size: 15 residues. Germline lookup yields CDR1 SEHNR and CDR2 FQNEAQ (reference sequence). The V and J ends lost 5 bases and 0 bases respectively, with 13 bases between them. CDR3: CASSPAPGLNTEAFF. CDR3 nucleotide sequence: TGTGCCAGCAGCCCCGCTCCAGGGTTGAACACTGAAGCTTTCTTT.

The CDR3 here is CASSLDRARHSGANVLTF. In nucleotides, the CDR3 is TGTGCCAGCAGCCTTGACAGGGCTCGACACTCTGGGGCCAACGTCCTGACTTTC. V is TRBV14 and J is TRBJ2-6; 7 bases map to TRBD1. The CDR3 consists of 18 residues. J was trimmed by 0 bases and V by 4 bases; bases with no gene match: 9. Germline CDR1 reads SGHDN; CDR2 reads FVKESK.

J is TRBJ2-2 and V is TRBV19, with D possibly TRBD2 on 6 matching bases. Germline CDR1 is LNHDA and CDR2 is SQIVND (reference sequence). The CDR3 has 14 amino acids. V dropped 5 bases and J dropped 7 bases, with 14 bases sitting between them. This CDR3 reads CASSADGGIGELFF. In DNA form, the CDR3 reads TGTGCCAGTAGTGCGGACGGGGGAATCGGGGAGCTGTTTTTT.

This chain links TRBV4-3 with TRBJ2-1; 7 bases map to TRBD2. V shed 5 bases and J 6 bases; nucleotides not matched to a gene: 7. The CDR3 consists of 14 residues. CDR1 and CDR2 from the germline V gene are LGHNA and YSLEER. The CDR3 protein is CASSAQGRVNEQFF. CDR3 nucleotide sequence: TGCGCCAGCAGCGCTCAAGGGAGGGTCAATGAGCAGTTCTTC.

The V call is TRBV28, the J call TRBJ2-1; D possibly corresponds to TRBD1 (6 bases). The V end was cut by 2 bases, the J end by 5 bases, with 10 bases between. CDR3 length: 14 residues. Germline CDR1 MDHEN, CDR2 SYDVKM. The CDR3 DNA reads as TGTGCCAGCAGTTTAGGGGGCGCAGACAATGAGCAGTTCTTC. As protein: CASSLGGADNEQFF.

This chain joins TRBV29-1 and TRBJ2-7, with D possibly being TRBD2 (5 bases). The CDR3 length is 14 residues. Germline assignment: CDR1 SQVTM and CDR2 ANQGSEA. V dropped 0 bases and J dropped 3 bases, with 12 bases sitting between them. The CDR3 reads CSVEDSQRSYEQYF. CDR3 sequence (DNA): TGCAGCGTTGAAGATAGCCAGCGGAGCTACGAGCAGTACTTC.

The chain couples TRBV30 to TRBJ1-2; 8 bases are a match to TRBD1. The CDR3 is 11 amino acids. J lost 4 bases, V lost 6 bases, and 1 base had no gene match. Per the germline V gene, CDR1 is GTSNPN and CDR2 is SVGIG (reference sequence). In nucleotides, the CDR3 is TGTGCCTGCGGACAGGGCTATGGCTACACCTTC. Protein product: CACGQGYGYTF.

The rearrangement links TRBV7-8 to TRBJ1-2; possibly TRBD1 for D (5 bases). The CDR3 length is 13 residues. V gave up 5 bases and J gave up 11 bases, with 18 bases separating them. Germline CDR1 SGHVS, CDR2 FQNEAQ. CDR3 DNA sequence: TGTGCCAGCAGCCTACACTTCAGGGAAAGGTACACCTTC. Protein sequence: CASSLHFRERYTF. Full variable domain (remainder filled in from reference TRBV7-8 and TRBJ1-2): GAGVSQSPRYKVAKRGQDVALRCDPISGHVSLFWYQQALGQGPEFLTYFQNEAQLDKSGLPSDRFFAERPEGSVSTLKIQRTQQEDSAVYLCASSLHFRERYTFGSGTRLTVV.

The chain is built from TRBV5-1 and TRBJ2-3; TRBD2 matches 10 bases. Germline V gene sequence: CDR1 SGHRS, CDR2 YFSETQ. The V and J ends lost 5 bases and 4 bases, in that order; junction bases with no gene match: 10. The CDR3 loop spans 16 amino acids. The CDR3, as DNA: TGCGCCAGCAGTCAGCGGGAGGGTCGGGGGGCAGATACGCAGTATTTT. Its translation: CASSQREGRGADTQYF.

The chain joins TRBV28 to TRBJ2-4; maybe TRBD1 (5 bases). Germline CDR1 MDHEN, CDR2 SYDVKM. This CDR3 spans 16 amino acids. Between the trimmed V and J ends, which lost 6 bases and 0 bases, there was a span of 15 bases. The CDR3 loop is CASSPRTYLAKNIQYF. CDR3 coding DNA: TGTGCCAGCAGCCCCAGGACATATCTAGCCAAAAACATTCAGTACTTC.

The J gene is TRBJ1-1, the V gene TRBV2; weak D call: TRBD1 (6 bases). Germline CDR1 and CDR2: SNHLY and FYNNEI. The CDR3 sequence is 15 residues long. Trimming took off 4 bases at V and 5 bases at J, with 17 bases between the two ends. CDR3 residues: CASSGGGRGGTEAFF. For the CDR3, the DNA is TGTGCCAGCAGTGGGGGGGGCAGGGGAGGGACTGAAGCTTTCTTT. Full variable domain (outside the CDR3, taken from reference TRBV2 and TRBJ1-1): EPEVTQTPSHQVTQMGQEVILRCVPISNHLYFYWYRQILGQKVEFLVSFYNNEISEKSEIFDDQFSVERPDGSNFTLKIRSTKLEDSAMYFCASSGGGRGGTEAFFGQGTRLTVV.

V and J are TRBV11-2 and TRBJ1-1; no clear D. V was pared by 5 bases and J by 3 bases, with 4 bases between. This CDR3 has 11 amino acids. Germline V CDR1 and CDR2: SGHAT, FQNNGV. CDR3 loop: CASSPYTEAFF. In nucleotides, the CDR3 is TGTGCCAGCAGCCCGTACACTGAAGCTTTCTTT. Drawing the rest from reference TRBV11-2 and TRBJ1-1, the complete variable domain is EAGVAQSPRYKIIEKRQSVAFWCNPISGHATLYWYQQILGQGPKLLIQFQNNGVVDDSQLPKDRFSAERLKGVDSTLKIQPAKLEDSAVYLCASSPYTEAFFGQGTRLTVV.

The chain is built from TRBV7-9 and TRBJ1-4; maybe TRBD1 (6 bases). Deletions cut 6 bases from V and 3 bases from J, with 11 bases between. Germline assignment: CDR1 SEHNR and CDR2 FQNEAQ (reference sequence). This CDR3 is built from 14 residues. The CDR3 loop reads CASSVQGSNEKLFF. The CDR3 DNA follows: TGTGCCAGCAGTGTACAGGGTTCTAATGAAAAACTGTTTTTT.

The chain joins TRBV5-4 to TRBJ1-3; D unclear. Per germline, CDR1 SGHNT and CDR2 YYREEE (reference sequence). The CDR3 runs 14 residues. V lost 0 bases to trimming and J lost 4 bases, with 8 bases between them. The CDR3 DNA reads as TGTGCCAGCAGCTTGGGGAGGTCGGGAAACACCATATATTTT. Translation: CASSLGRSGNTIYF.

The V gene is TRBV12-5, the J gene TRBJ2-2; 7 bases are shared with TRBD1. Germline CDR1 LGHNT, CDR2 FRNRAP. This CDR3 comprises 16 residues. J lost 1 base, V lost 3 bases, and 5 bases had no gene match. CDR3 bases: TGTGCTAGTGGTTTTAAAGGGGGCAAGAACACCGGGGAGCTGTTTTTT. Translated: CASGFKGGKNTGELFF.

The rearrangement links TRBV5-8 to TRBJ1-2, with D perhaps matching TRBD1 (6 bases). The CDR3 runs to 14 residues. With 4 bases removed from V and 6 bases from J, the gap between germline ends came to 16 bases. CDR1 is SGHTS, CDR2 YDEGEE, per germline. The CDR3 DNA reads TGTGCCAGCAGCGGGGGGGCGTTCGAGCATGGCTACACCTTC. Translating gives CASSGGAFEHGYTF.

J is TRBJ1-5 and V is TRBV19, with TRBD1 as a possible D gene (5 bases). V lost 6 bases and J lost 0, with 9 bases in between. CDR1 LNHDA and CDR2 SQIVND come from the germline V gene (reference sequence). This CDR3 region has 14 residues. This CDR3 is CASSDSYSNQPQHF. Here the CDR3 DNA reads TGTGCCAGTAGCGACAGTTATAGCAATCAGCCCCAGCATTTT.

The chain is built from TRBV12-5 and TRBJ1-1; D remains ambiguous. The CDR3 extends over 14 amino acids. Trimming shortened V by 2 bases and J by 5 bases, and 12 bases separated the two germline ends. Germline V gene data show CDR1 as LGHNT and CDR2 as FRNRAP. The CDR3 loop reads CASGLPLRGTEAFF. For the CDR3, the DNA is TGTGCTAGTGGTTTGCCCCTCCGGGGAACTGAAGCTTTCTTT.

The gene calls are TRBV10-2 and TRBJ2-1; D might be TRBD1 (6 bases). The V gene's germline CDR1 is WSHSY and CDR2 SAAADI. The length of the CDR3 is 13 residues. V lost 6 bases, J lost 0 bases, and 6 bases lay in between. CDR3 sequence reads: CASRDSSYNEQFF. The DNA of the CDR3 is TGCGCCAGCAGGGACAGCTCCTACAATGAGCAGTTCTTC.

This chain connects TRBV4-2 to TRBJ2-3; D might be TRBD2 (5 bases). Germline CDR1 reads LGHNA; CDR2 reads YNFKEQ. V was trimmed by 1 base and J by 0 bases, leaving 14 bases between them. The length of the CDR3 is 17 residues. The CDR3 spells CASSQVEAPVSTDTQYF. Here the CDR3 DNA reads TGTGCCAGCAGCCAAGTGGAGGCGCCCGTAAGCACAGATACGCAGTATTTT.

The chain uses TRBV11-2 and TRBJ2-2, with TRBD2 matching 7 bases. This CDR3 comprises 14 residues. Germline V CDR1 and CDR2: SGHAT, FQNNGV. Losses at the gene ends were 5 bases for V and 5 bases for J; bases not matched to a gene: 5. The DNA for the CDR3 is TGTGCCAGCAGCCGGCTCGGGGGGACCGGGGAGCTGTTTTTT. This codes for CASSRLGGTGELFF.

J is TRBJ2-1 and V is TRBV18; D uncertain. Germline CDR1 and CDR2: KGHSH and LQKENI. V gave up 5 bases and J gave up 5 bases, with 7 bases separating them. CDR3 length: 12 residues. The CDR3: CASSAENNEQFF. CDR3 DNA sequence: TGTGCCAGCTCAGCGGAGAACAATGAGCAGTTCTTC.

CDR3 residues: CASRQTGSGANVLTF. The CDR3 DNA sequence: TGCGCCAGCAGACAGACAGGCTCTGGGGCCAACGTCCTGACTTTC. The chain combines TRBV5-1 with TRBJ2-6; perhaps TRBD1 as D (6 bases). The CDR3 spans 15 residues. The V gene lost 5 bases and the J gene lost 0 bases, with 9 bases spanning the gap. Germline lookup yields CDR1 SGHRS and CDR2 YFSETQ.

V gene TRBV6-5 combines with J gene TRBJ1-4; TRBD1 aligns across 7 bases. J gave up 2 bases and V 2 bases, and 5 bases lay outside the gene matches. In germline, CDR1 is MNHEY, CDR2 SVGAGI. CDR3 length: 16 amino acids. The CDR3 protein is CASSYRGPGTNEKLFF. The DNA of the CDR3 is TGTGCCAGCAGTTACAGGGGGCCTGGGACTAATGAAAAACTGTTTTTT.

The chain is built from TRBV6-5 and TRBJ2-1; TRBD2 matches at 8 bases. There are 15 residues in the CDR3. The germline gives CDR1 MNHEY, CDR2 SVGAGI. The V segment lost 5 bases and the J segment 9 bases; nucleotides outside the gene matches: 12. CDR3 in amino acids: CASSPPSGGPGEQFF. The CDR3, as DNA: TGTGCCAGCAGTCCACCCTCGGGAGGGCCAGGTGAGCAGTTCTTC.

The chain couples TRBV30 to TRBJ2-5; 12 nucleotides line up with TRBD2. V dropped 0 bases and J dropped 4; count of bases not matched to a gene: 6. The CDR3 has 16 residues. Looked up from germline, CDR1 is GTSNPN and CDR2 is SVGIG (reference sequence). The CDR3 nucleotides read TGTGCCTGGAGTGTACTTGGACTAGCGGGACGAGAGACCCAGTACTTC. This gives the protein CAWSVLGLAGRETQYF. The whole variable domain, filled in from reference TRBV30 and TRBJ2-5, reads SQTIHQWPATLVQPVGSPLSLECTVEGTSNPNLYWYRQAAGRGLQLLFYSVGIGQISSEVPQNLSASRPQDRQFILSSKKLLLSDSGFYLCAWSVLGLAGRETQYFGPGTRLLVL.